The rows below give T cell receptor beta chains drawn from one sample of a study of cytomegalovirus exposure and HLA in healthy donors. Method: immunoSEQ multiplex PCR; TCRdb's copy keeps in-frame clones and lacks some. Among 170,000 or so clones, approximately 78% were seen once, and the ten largest hold about 12%. The specimen was PBMCs. The source is a woman in her fifties or sixties in good health and CMV-seropositive. The CDR3 runs from the conserved cysteine through the conserved F or W. D genes are given only for firm matches. Some rows have no size entry. The others give once, few or many, or a class for an expanded clone.

CDR3 length	V gene	clone size	D gene	J gene	CDR3 DNA	CDR3 protein
17	TRBV12-5	NA	TRBD1	TRBJ1-4	TGTGCTAGTGGTTTTACAGGGGGGAGGTCAACTAATGAAAAACTGTTTTTT	CASGFTGGRSTNEKLFF
17	TRBV25-1	NA	NA	TRBJ1-4	TGTGCCAGCAGTGAACCTCCCGGGGGGTCAACTAATGAAAAACTGTTTTTT	CASSEPPGGSTNEKLFF
15	TRBV7-9	NA	TRBD1	TRBJ2-4	TGTGCCAGCAGCAGATCAGGGGGCGCGGAAAACATTCAGTACTTC	CASSRSGGAENIQYF
15	TRBV5-1	NA	TRBD1	TRBJ1-1	TGCGCCAGCAGCTTCCGGACAGGTAAGGTGGCTGAAGCTTTCTTT	CASSFRTGKVAEAFF
14	TRBV19	NA	NA	TRBJ1-4	TGTGCCAGTAGTATCGGAGCAACTAATGAAAAACTGTTTTTT	CASSIGATNEKLFF
12	TRBV6-1	NA	NA	TRBJ2-7	TGTGCCAGCAGTCGCGAGTTCTACGAGCAGTACTTC	CASSREFYEQYF
13	TRBV30	NA	NA	TRBJ2-7	TGTGCCTGGAGTGGGGACATAAACGGCGAGCAGTACTTC	CAWSGDINGEQYF
14	TRBV11-3	once	NA	TRBJ2-2	TGTGCCAGCAGCTGGGGGCAAAACACCGGGGAGCTGTTTTTT	CASSWGQNTGELFF
14	TRBV4-1	NA	NA	TRBJ1-3	TGCGCCAGCAGTCCAGGGGACTCTGGAAACACCATATATTTT	CASSPGDSGNTIYF
14	TRBV11-2	NA	TRBD2	TRBJ2-2	TGTGCCAGCAGCTCCGGGGGGGTCCCCGGGGAGCTGTTTTTT	CASSSGGVPGELFF
14	TRBV15	few	TRBD1	TRBJ1-2	TGTGCCACCAGCAGGTTGACAGGGCCGGGGGGCTACACCTTC	CATSRLTGPGGYTF
13	TRBV4-1	NA	NA	TRBJ1-1	TGCGCCAGCAGCGACGAGGTTTCCCCTGAAGCTTTCTTT	CASSDEVSPEAFF
17	TRBV10-3	once	NA	TRBJ1-4	TGTGCCATCAGTCCCTCCCGGGACATTACAAGTAATGAAAAACTGTTTTTT	CAISPSRDITSNEKLFF
13	TRBV9	NA	NA	TRBJ2-7	TGTGCCAGCAGCGTAGCCTCCTCTTACGAGCAGTACTTC	CASSVASSYEQYF
14	TRBV7-2	NA	NA	TRBJ2-7	TGTGCCAGCAGCTTAGCGGGGAGAACCTACGAGCAGTACTTC	CASSLAGRTYEQYF
11	TRBV12-5	NA	NA	TRBJ2-3	TGTGCTAGTGGTTTCTTGGATACGCAGTATTTT	CASGFLDTQYF
14	TRBV5-4	few	TRBD2	TRBJ2-7	TGTGCCAGCAGCGCAGCGGGGGGATCCTACGAGCAGTACTTC	CASSAAGGSYEQYF
16	TRBV12-5	NA	NA	TRBJ2-6	TGTGCTAGTGGCCTTTATCCAGGGGATGGGGCCAACGTCCTGACTTTC	CASGLYPGDGANVLTF
17	TRBV7-9	few	NA	TRBJ1-4	TGTTCCAGCAGCTTGCGAAGGACGGGAGGAACTAATGAAAAACTGTTTTTT	CSSSLRRTGGTNEKLFF
13	TRBV25-1	once	TRBD1	TRBJ1-4	TGTGCCAGCTACGGACAGGTTAATGAAAAACTGTTTTTT	CASYGQVNEKLFF
12	TRBV12-5	NA	NA	TRBJ2-5	TGTGCTAGTGGTTTGGTAGCCGGGACCCAGTACTTC	CASGLVAGTQYF
20	TRBV19	NA	NA	TRBJ1-3	TGTGCCAGTAGTATCGCGGGGTTCCTCAGTAGAGTTGACTCTGGAAACACCATATATTTT	CASSIAGFLSRVDSGNTIYF
15	TRBV7-6	NA	TRBD1	TRBJ2-7	TGTGCCAGCAGCTCGGCCGGGACAGCCTCCTACGAGCAGTACTTC	CASSSAGTASYEQYF
16	TRBV2	NA	TRBD1	TRBJ1-5	TGTGCCAGCAGTGAAACCCGACAGGGTGGAATTCAGCCCCAGCATTTT	CASSETRQGGIQPQHF
13	TRBV19	NA	NA	TRBJ2-6	TGTGCCAGTAAGGGGGACGGGGCCAACGTCCTGACTTTC	CASKGDGANVLTF
16	TRBV19	NA	NA	TRBJ1-6	TGTGCCAGTAGTATACTTTACAGGGAACGTCGGTCACCCCTCCACTTT	CASSILYRERRSPLHF
14	TRBV5-1	NA	NA	TRBJ2-5	TGCGCCACCCAAAAGGGGCCCGGCGACGAGACCCAGTACTTC	CATQKGPGDETQYF
15	TRBV4-1	NA	TRBD1	TRBJ2-7	TGCGCCAGCAGCGGGGACAGGGGGGTCCCCTACGAGCAGTACTTC	CASSGDRGVPYEQYF
14	TRBV6-6	NA	TRBD1	TRBJ1-2	TGTGCCAGCAGTTATCGACAGGGCTTCTATGGCTACACCTTC	CASSYRQGFYGYTF
15	TRBV7-9	NA	TRBD1	TRBJ2-5	TGTGCCAGCAGCTTAGCGTGGGACAGGGGGCAGACCCAGTACTTC	CASSLAWDRGQTQYF
13	TRBV5-4	NA	NA	TRBJ2-5	TGTGCCAGCAGTCCGAGCGAGCAAAAGACCCAGTACTTC	CASSPSEQKTQYF
13	TRBV19	NA	TRBD1	TRBJ1-5	TGTGCCAGTAGTTCCGGGACAGTCCAGCCCCAGCATTTT	CASSSGTVQPQHF
14	TRBV27	NA	NA	TRBJ1-5	TGTGCCAGCAGCCTCGGGGGTATTTATCAGCCCCAGCATTTT	CASSLGGIYQPQHF
15	TRBV5-6	NA	TRBD1	TRBJ1-4	TGTGCCAGCAGTTCCCGGGACAGGTATAATGAAAAACTGTTTTTT	CASSSRDRYNEKLFF
13	TRBV6-5	NA	NA	TRBJ1-5	TGTGCCAGCAGTTACAGGGGTGGTCAGCCCCAGCATTTT	CASSYRGGQPQHF
16	TRBV5-1	NA	TRBD2	TRBJ2-2	TGCGCCAGCAGCTCCCTAGCGGGGGGGAACACCGGGGAGCTGTTTTTT	CASSSLAGGNTGELFF
16	TRBV6-5	NA	NA	TRBJ1-1	TGTGCCAGCAGTTACCAAGGACCCGGGGGGAACACTGAAGCTTTCTTT	CASSYQGPGGNTEAFF
14	TRBV19	NA	NA	TRBJ2-7	TGTGCCAGTAGTATCACAGGTAACGGCTACGAGCAGTACTTC	CASSITGNGYEQYF
14	TRBV5-1	NA	NA	TRBJ1-1	TGCGCCAGCAGCTTAGGGGGGGCTTACACTGAAGCTTTCTTT	CASSLGGAYTEAFF
14	TRBV27	NA	TRBD1	TRBJ1-2	TGTGCCAGCAGTTTATCAGGACAGGGGTACGGCCACACCTTC	CASSLSGQGYGHTF
15	TRBV7-6	NA	NA	TRBJ2-7	TGTGCCAGCAGCTTAACGGTCGCAGGGTCCTACGAGCAGTACTTC	CASSLTVAGSYEQYF
13	TRBV11-2	few	TRBD1	TRBJ2-7	TGTGCCAGCGGGGGGACAGGGAGTTACGAGCAGTACTTC	CASGGTGSYEQYF
12	TRBV7-2	NA	NA	TRBJ1-2	TGTGCCAGCAGCTCGGACTTCTATGGCTACACCTTC	CASSSDFYGYTF
17	TRBV5-4	NA	TRBD2	TRBJ2-3	TGTGCCAGCAGCTCCCCGACTAGCGGGGGGGGCACAGATACGCAGTATTTT	CASSSPTSGGGTDTQYF
14	TRBV15	NA	NA	TRBJ1-5	TGTGCCACCAGCCCCGGGATTAGCAATCAGCCCCAGCATTTT	CATSPGISNQPQHF
15	TRBV9	NA	TRBD2	TRBJ2-1	TGTGCCAGCAGCAAACTAGCGGGGCCGGGGAATGAGCAGTTCTTC	CASSKLAGPGNEQFF
15	TRBV5-1	few	TRBD2	TRBJ2-7	TGCGCCAGCAGCCCAGATAGCGGGAACTCCTACGAGCAGTACTTC	CASSPDSGNSYEQYF
16	TRBV6-5	NA	TRBD2	TRBJ2-7	TGTGCCAGCAGTTACCTAGCGGGGGGGGGCTCCTACGAGCAGTACTTC	CASSYLAGGGSYEQYF
17	TRBV4-2	NA	TRBD2	TRBJ2-1	TGTGCCAGCAGCCAAGACTGGCGGGGGGGCACCTACAATGAGCAGTTCTTC	CASSQDWRGGTYNEQFF